The T cell receptor beta chain described here comes from a study of Ad26.COV2.S vaccination and SARS-CoV-2 variants. Whole-study context: Ad26.COV2.S given intramuscularly, once or twice 56 days apart.

Generated by immunoSEQ multiplex PCR, the TCRdb table keeps only in-frame clones and is missing some. Among around 270,000 clones listed, roughly 85% were seen once. Treatment specified: around 19 received Ad26.COV2.S at low or high dose, single or two shots; 5 received placebo; per-sample allocation not given. Specimens were obtained on day 63 following the first vaccine or placebo injection. The CDR3 covers 16 residues. Per the germline V gene, CDR1 is LNHNV and CDR2 is YYDKDF (reference sequence). The J segment lost 7 bases and the V segment lost 0 bases, leaving 7 bases of the junction unmatched.

The starting material was peripheral blood, obtained in a trial of Ad26.COV2.S vaccine versus placebo. This sequence originates from a person between 18 and 59 years old who received the Ad26.COV2.S COVID-19 vaccine or a placebo. The V gene is TRBV15, the J gene TRBJ2-1, with 9 bases fitting TRBD1. CDR3 DNA sequence: TGTGCCACCAGCAGAGAGGGGACAGGGTGGGAGAATGAGCAGTTCTTC. Residues: CATSREGTGWENEQFF.